This T cell receptor beta chain was captured by sequencing in a study of TIL therapy for anti-PD-1-resistant metastatic lung cancer. Study overall: Progressing patients received lymphodepletion, expanded TIL infusion and IL-2. Tumors carried a median about 1.5 non-synonymous mutations per megabase.

Sequencing used immunoSEQ v3. Libraries were sequenced to about 2 million read pairs (survey) or roughly 4.5-6 million (deep). Assay used: immunoSEQ multiplex PCR; TCRdb lists only in-frame clones, some missing. The sample gives some 52,000 clones, around three quarters of which show up once; about 5% is in the top ten. Time point defined: pre-treatment sample, taken before nivolumab and TIL therapy. Whole-study findings and limits: Infused TIL clonotypes partially replaced the baseline blood repertoire, then decayed over months.

With 5 bases removed from V and 6 bases from J, the gap between germline ends came to 20 bases. There are 15 residues in the CDR3. Germline V lookup: CDR1 SGHVS, CDR2 FQNEAQ. A note on this clone: Its target is unknown.

V and J are TRBV7-8 and TRBJ2-7; D uncertain. This clonotype was obtained from a woman aged 30-85 years with non-small cell lung cancer. This specimen consisted of blood, obtained at baseline. In nucleotides, the CDR3 is TGTGCCAGCAGCGCGGTTAAGGGCCAAAGAGGCGAGCAGTACTTC. Protein: CASSAVKGQRGEQYF.